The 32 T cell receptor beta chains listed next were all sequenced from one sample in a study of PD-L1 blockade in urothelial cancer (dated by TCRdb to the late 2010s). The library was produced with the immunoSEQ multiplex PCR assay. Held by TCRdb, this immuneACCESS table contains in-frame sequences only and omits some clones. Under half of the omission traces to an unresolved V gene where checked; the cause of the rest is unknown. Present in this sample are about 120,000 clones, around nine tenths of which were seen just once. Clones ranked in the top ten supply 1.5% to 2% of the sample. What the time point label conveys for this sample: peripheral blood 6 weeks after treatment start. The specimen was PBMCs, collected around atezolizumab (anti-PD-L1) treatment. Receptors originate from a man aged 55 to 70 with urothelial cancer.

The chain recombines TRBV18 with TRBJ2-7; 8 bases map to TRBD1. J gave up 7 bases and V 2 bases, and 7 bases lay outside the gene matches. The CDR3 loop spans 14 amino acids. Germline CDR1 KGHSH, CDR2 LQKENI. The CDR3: CASSPSRGQEEQYF. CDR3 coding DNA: TGTGCCAGCTCACCATCCAGGGGGCAGGAGGAGCAGTACTTC.

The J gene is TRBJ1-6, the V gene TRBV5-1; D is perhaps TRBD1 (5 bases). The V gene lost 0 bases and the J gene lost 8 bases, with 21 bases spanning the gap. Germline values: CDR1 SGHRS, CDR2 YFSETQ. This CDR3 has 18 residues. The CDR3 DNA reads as TGCGCCAGCAGCTTGGTACTTGGGGCAGGGCGCCCCTATTCACCCCTCCACTTT. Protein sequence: CASSLVLGAGRPYSPLHF.

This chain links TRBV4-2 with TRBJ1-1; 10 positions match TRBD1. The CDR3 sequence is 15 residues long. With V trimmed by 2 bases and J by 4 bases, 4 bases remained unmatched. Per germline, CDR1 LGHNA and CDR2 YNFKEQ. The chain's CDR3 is CASSQPTGGRTEAFF. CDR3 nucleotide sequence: TGTGCCAGCAGCCAACCGACAGGGGGCCGCACTGAAGCTTTCTTT.

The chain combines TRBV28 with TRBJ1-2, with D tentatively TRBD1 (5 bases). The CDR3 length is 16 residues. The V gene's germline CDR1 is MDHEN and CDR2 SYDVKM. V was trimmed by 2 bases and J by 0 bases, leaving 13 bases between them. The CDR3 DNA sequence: TGTGCCAGCAGTTTAGGGGGGGACGGTGCTAACTATGGCTACACCTTC. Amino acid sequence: CASSLGGDGANYGYTF.

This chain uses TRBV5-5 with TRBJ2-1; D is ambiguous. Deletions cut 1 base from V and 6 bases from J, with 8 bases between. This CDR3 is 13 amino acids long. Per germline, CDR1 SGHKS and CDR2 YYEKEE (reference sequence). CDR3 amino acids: CASSLIRVNEQFF. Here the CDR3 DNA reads TGTGCCAGCAGCTTGATCCGGGTCAATGAGCAGTTCTTC.

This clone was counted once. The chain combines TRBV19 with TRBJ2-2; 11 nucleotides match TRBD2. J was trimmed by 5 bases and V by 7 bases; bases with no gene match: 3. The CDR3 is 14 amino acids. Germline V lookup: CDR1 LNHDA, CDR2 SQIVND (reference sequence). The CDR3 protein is CASIGTSGTGELFF. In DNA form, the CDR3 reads TGTGCCAGTATTGGGACTAGCGGAACCGGGGAGCTGTTTTTT.

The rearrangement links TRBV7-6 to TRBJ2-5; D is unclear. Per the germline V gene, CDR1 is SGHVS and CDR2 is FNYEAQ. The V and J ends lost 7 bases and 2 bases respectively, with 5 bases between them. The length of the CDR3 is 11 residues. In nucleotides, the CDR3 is TGTGCCAGCACCAGACAAGAGACCCAGTACTTC. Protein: CASTRQETQYF.

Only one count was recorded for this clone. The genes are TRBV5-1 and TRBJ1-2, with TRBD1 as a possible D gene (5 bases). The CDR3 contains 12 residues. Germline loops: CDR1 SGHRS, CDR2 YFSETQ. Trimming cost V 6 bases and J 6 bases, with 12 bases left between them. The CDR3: CASTLGGDGYTF. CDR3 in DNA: TGCGCCAGCACCCTTGGAGGGGATGGCTACACCTTC.

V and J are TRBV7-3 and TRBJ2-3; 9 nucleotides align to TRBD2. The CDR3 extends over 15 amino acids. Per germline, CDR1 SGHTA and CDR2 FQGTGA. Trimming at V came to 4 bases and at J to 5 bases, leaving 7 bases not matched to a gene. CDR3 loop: CASSWGGTSLDTQYF. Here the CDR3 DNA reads TGTGCCAGCAGCTGGGGGGGGACTAGCCTAGATACGCAGTATTTT. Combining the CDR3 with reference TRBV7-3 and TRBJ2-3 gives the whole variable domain GAGVSQTPSNKVTEKGKYVELRCDPISGHTALYWYRQSLGQGPEFLIYFQGTGAADDSGLPNDRFFAVRPEGSVSTLKIQRTERGDSAVYLCASSWGGTSLDTQYFGPGTRLTVL.

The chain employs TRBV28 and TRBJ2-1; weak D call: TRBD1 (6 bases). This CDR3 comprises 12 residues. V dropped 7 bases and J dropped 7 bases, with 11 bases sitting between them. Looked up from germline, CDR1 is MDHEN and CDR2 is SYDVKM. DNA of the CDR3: TGTGCCAGCACCCAGGGGTGGAATGAGCAGTTCTTC. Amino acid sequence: CASTQGWNEQFF.

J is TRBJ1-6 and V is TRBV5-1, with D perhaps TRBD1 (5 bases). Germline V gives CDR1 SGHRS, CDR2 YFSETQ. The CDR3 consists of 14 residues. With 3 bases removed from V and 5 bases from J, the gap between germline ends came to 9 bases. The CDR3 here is CASSYGGDNSPLHF. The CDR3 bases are TGCGCCAGCAGCTATGGAGGGGATAATTCACCCCTCCACTTT.

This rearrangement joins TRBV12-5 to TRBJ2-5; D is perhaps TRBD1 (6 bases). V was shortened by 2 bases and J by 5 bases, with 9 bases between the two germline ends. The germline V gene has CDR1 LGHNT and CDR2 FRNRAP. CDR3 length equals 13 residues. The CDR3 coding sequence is TGTGCTAGTGGTTTGCAGGGGTCGGAGACCCAGTACTTC. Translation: CASGLQGSETQYF.

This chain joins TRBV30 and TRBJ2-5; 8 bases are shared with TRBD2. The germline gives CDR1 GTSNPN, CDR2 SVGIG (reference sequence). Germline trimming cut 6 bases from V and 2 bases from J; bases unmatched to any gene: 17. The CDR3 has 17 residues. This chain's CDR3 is CACTLPWGSGKQETQYF. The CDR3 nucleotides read TGTGCCTGCACACTCCCTTGGGGTAGCGGGAAACAAGAGACCCAGTACTTC.

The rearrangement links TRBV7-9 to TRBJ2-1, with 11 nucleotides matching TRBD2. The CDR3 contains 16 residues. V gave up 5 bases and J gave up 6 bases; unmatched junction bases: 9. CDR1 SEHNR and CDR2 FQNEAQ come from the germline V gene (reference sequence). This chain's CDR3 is CASSPAHSGGANEQFF. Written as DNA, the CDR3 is TGTGCCAGCAGCCCCGCCCATAGCGGGGGGGCCAATGAGCAGTTCTTC.

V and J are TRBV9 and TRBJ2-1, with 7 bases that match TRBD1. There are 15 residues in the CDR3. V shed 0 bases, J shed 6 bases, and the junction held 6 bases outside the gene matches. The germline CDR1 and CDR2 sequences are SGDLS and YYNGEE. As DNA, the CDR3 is TGTGCCAGCAGCGTAGGAGGGGGCCGGGGCAATGAGCAGTTCTTC. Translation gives CASSVGGGRGNEQFF.

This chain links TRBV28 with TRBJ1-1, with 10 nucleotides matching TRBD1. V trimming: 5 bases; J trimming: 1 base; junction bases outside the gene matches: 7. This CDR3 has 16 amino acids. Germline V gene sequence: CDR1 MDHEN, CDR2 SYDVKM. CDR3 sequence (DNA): TGTGCCAGCAGTACCCGACAGGGGGCTTCGAACACTGAAGCTTTCTTT. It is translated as CASSTRQGASNTEAFF.

The CDR3 protein is CASSDRVGTYNSPLHF. In DNA, the CDR3 is TGTGCCAGCAGCGACAGGGTCGGGACCTATAATTCACCCCTCCACTTT. The V gene is TRBV27, the J gene TRBJ1-6, with 7 bases matching TRBD1. The CDR3 is 16 residues long. V was pared by 6 bases and J by 2 bases, with 7 bases of the junction left unmatched. Germline V CDR1 and CDR2: MNHEY, SMNVEV (reference sequence).

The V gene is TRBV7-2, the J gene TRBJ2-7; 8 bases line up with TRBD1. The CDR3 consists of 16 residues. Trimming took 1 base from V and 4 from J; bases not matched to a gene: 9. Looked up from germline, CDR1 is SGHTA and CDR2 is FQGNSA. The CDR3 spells CASSLERTGSGYEQYF. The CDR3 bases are TGTGCCAGCAGCTTAGAGAGGACAGGGTCTGGATACGAGCAGTACTTC.

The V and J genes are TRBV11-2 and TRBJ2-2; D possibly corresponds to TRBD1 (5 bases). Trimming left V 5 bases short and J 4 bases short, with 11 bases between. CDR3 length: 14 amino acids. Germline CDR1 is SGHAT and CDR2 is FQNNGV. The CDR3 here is CASSPTARTGELFF. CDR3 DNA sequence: TGTGCCAGCAGCCCGACAGCGCGCACCGGGGAGCTGTTTTTT.

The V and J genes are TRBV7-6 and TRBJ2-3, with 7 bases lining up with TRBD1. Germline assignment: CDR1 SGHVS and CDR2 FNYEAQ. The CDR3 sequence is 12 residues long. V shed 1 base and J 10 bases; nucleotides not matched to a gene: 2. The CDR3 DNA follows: TGTGCCAGCAGCTTAGACAGGGGAGCGCAGTATTTT. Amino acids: CASSLDRGAQYF.

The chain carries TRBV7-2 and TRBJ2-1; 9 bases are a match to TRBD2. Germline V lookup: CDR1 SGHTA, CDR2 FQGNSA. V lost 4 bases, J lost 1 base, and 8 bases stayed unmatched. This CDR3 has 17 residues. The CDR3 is CASSYQRGANSYNEQFF. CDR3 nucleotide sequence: TGTGCCAGCAGCTACCAGCGGGGGGCGAATTCCTACAATGAGCAGTTCTTC.

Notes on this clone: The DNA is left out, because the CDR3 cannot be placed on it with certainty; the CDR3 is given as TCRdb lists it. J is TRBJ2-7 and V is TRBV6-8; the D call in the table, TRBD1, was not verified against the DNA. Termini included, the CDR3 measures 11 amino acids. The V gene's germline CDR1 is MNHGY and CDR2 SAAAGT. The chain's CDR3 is CASSWGTGNVF.

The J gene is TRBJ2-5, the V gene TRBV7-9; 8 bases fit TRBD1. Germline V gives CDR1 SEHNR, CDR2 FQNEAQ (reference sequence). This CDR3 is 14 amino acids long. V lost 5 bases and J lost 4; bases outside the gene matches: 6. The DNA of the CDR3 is TGTGCCAGCAGCCAGGGACAGGACGGAGAGACCCAGTACTTC. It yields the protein CASSQGQDGETQYF.

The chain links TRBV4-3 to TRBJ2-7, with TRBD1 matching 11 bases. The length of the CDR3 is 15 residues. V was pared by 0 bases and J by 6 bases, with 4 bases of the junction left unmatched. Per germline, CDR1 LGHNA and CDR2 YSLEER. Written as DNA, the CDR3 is TGCGCCAGCAGCCAAGAAGGGACAGGGGGTAGCGAGCAGTACTTC. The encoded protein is CASSQEGTGGSEQYF.

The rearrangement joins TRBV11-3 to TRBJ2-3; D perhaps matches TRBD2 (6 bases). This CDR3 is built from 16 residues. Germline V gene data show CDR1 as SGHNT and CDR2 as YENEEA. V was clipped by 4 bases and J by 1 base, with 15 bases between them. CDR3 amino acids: CASSSMGGVGTDTQYF. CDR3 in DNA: TGTGCCAGCAGCTCGATGGGGGGTGTCGGCACAGATACGCAGTATTTT.

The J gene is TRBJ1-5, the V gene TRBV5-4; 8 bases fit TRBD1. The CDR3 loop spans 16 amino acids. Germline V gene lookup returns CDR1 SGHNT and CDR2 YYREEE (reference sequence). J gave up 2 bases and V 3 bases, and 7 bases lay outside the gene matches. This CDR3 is CASSSGGGQGNQPQHF. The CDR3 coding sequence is TGTGCCAGCAGCTCTGGGGGGGGACAGGGCAATCAGCCCCAGCATTTT.

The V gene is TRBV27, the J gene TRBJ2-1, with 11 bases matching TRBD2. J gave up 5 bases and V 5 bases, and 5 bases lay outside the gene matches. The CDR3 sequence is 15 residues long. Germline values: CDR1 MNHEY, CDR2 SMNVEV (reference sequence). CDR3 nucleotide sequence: TGTGCCAGCAGTGCACTAGCGGGAGTCAACAATGAGCAGTTCTTC. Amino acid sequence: CASSALAGVNNEQFF.

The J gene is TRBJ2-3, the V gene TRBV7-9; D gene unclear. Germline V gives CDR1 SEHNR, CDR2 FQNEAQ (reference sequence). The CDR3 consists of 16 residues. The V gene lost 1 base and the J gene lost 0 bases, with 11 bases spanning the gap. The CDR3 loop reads CASSLVPVPSTDTQYF. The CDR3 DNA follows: TGTGCCAGCAGCTTAGTTCCAGTCCCAAGCACAGATACGCAGTATTTT.

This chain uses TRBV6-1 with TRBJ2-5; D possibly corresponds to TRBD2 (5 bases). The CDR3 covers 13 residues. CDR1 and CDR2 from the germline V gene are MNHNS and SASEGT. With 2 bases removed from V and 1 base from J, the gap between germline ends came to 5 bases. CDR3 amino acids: CASSESGQETQYF. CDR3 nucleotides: TGTGCCAGCAGTGAAAGCGGCCAAGAGACCCAGTACTTC.

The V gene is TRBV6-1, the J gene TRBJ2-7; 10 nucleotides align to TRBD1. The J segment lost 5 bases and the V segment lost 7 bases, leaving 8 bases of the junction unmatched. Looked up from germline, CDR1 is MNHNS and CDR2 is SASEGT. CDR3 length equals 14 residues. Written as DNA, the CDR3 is TGTGCCAGCACCACCGGACAGGGGGTTCACGAGCAGTACTTC. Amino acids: CASTTGQGVHEQYF.

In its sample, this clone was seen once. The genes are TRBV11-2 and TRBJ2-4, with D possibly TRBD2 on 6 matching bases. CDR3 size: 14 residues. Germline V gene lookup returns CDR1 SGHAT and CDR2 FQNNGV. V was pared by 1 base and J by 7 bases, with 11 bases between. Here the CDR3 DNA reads TGTGCCAGCAGCTTAGCCGGGGGTATCAACATTCAGTACTTC. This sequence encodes CASSLAGGINIQYF.

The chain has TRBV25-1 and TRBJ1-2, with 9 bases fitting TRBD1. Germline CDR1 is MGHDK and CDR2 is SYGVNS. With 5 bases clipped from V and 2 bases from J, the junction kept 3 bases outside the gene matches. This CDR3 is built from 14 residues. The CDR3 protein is CASSKGQGNYGYTF. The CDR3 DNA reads TGTGCCAGCAGTAAGGGACAGGGCAACTATGGCTACACCTTC.